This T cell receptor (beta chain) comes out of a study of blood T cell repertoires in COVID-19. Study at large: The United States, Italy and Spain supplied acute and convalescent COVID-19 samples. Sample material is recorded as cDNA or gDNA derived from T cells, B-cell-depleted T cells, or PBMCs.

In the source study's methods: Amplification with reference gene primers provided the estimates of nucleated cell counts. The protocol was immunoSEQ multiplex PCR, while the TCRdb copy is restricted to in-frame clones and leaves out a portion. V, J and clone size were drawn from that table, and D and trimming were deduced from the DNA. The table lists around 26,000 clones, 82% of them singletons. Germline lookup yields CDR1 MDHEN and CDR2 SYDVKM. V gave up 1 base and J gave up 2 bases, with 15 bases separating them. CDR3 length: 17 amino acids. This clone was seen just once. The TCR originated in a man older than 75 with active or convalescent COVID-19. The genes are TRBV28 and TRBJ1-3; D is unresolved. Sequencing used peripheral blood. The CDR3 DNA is TGTGCCAGCAGTTTATCGATGGGTGGAGGCGCTGGAAACACCATATATTTT. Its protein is CASSLSMGGGAGNTIYF. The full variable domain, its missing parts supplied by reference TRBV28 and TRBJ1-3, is DVKVTQSSRYLVKRTGEKVFLECVQDMDHENMFWYRQDPGLGLRLIYFSYDVKMKEKGDIPEGYSVSREKKERFSLILESASTNQTSMYLCASSLSMGGGAGNTIYFGEGSWLTVV.